This T cell receptor (beta chain) was recovered during a study of blood T cell repertoires in COVID-19. Background on the study: T cells, B-cell-depleted T cells, or PBMCs provided the cDNA or gDNA that served as material.

Germline V lookup: CDR1 SGHAT, CDR2 FQNNGV. The CDR3 is 12 residues long. Trimming took off 7 bases at V and 8 bases at J, with 12 bases between the two ends. This clone appeared a few times. Authors' analysis steps: Quantification of nucleated cells was approximated via reference gene primer amplification. The assay was immunoSEQ multiplex PCR, and TCRdb's table has in-frame clones only and misses some. For V, J and clone size, that table is used; D and trimming come from the DNA. The sample has about 260,000 clones, about 85% seen once. Sequences were obtained from peripheral blood. V usage is TRBV11-2 and J usage is TRBJ1-3; D is ambiguous. The source is a young man with active or convalescent COVID-19. CDR3 nucleotide sequence: TGTGCCAGCATCCAGTACGGGGACACCATATATTTT. Its translation is CASIQYGDTIYF.